This TCR beta chain was profiled in a study of cytomegalovirus exposure and HLA in healthy donors. This PCR relied on a set of 60 Vbeta primers and 13 Jbeta primers. Profiled with immunoSEQ multiplex PCR; TCRdb holds only in-frame clones, not every one. The sample includes fewer than 200,000 clones, about four fifths of them seen just once. The V gene's germline CDR1 is MDHEN and CDR2 SYDVKM. The CDR3 loop spans 19 amino acids. Germline trimming cut 5 bases from V and 1 base from J; bases unmatched to any gene: 17. This TCR derives from a woman aged 25-40 years in good health and CMV-seropositive. Sequencing used PBMCs. The J gene is TRBJ2-5, the V gene TRBV28, with 9 bases matching TRBD2. Here the CDR3 reads CASSLDWREGLLPQETQYF. The CDR3 DNA sequence: TGTGCCAGCAGTCTCGACTGGCGGGAGGGCCTGCTCCCCCAAGAGACCCAGTACTTC.